This TCR beta chain originates from a study of OX40 agonist ivuxolimab in advanced cancers. In the study overall: Administration of intravenous ivuxolimab to patients occurred every 2 weeks at 0.01 to 10 mg/kg.

This table comes from immunoSEQ multiplex PCR, and its TCRdb copy is limited to in-frame clones, with some not included. In the table there are roughly 99,000 clones, around 93% of which are singletons. As concerns this clone: Antigen specificity is unknown.

Study results and caveats: Certain nonresponding patients likewise had low normalized T-cell clonal expansion. Clonal expansion in partial responders at 0.1-3.0 mg/kg ranked among the lowest.

The CDR3 length is 15 residues. V lost 0 bases, J lost 8 bases, and 7 bases stayed unmatched. CDR1 is SGHTA and CDR2 is FQGNSA in the germline V gene. V and J are TRBV7-2 and TRBJ1-2; 9 positions agree with TRBD1. The source material was CD4+ or CD8+ T cells sorted from blood, sampled in a trial of the OX40 agonist ivuxolimab. The clonotype comes from an adult with an advanced solid tumor such as melanoma, head and neck, liver or kidney cancer. CDR3 DNA: TGTGCCAGCAGCTTAGCAAGGGGGGACAGGGAAGGCTACACCTTC. It codes for CASSLARGDREGYTF.